This entry concerns a single TCR beta chain. This entry is derived from a study of blood T cell repertoires in COVID-19. About the study: Sources were T cells, B-cell-depleted T cells, or PBMCs; the material itself was cDNA or gDNA.

CDR3 length: 16 amino acids. Germline values: CDR1 LNHDA, CDR2 SQIVND (reference sequence). The J segment lost 3 bases and the V segment lost 3 bases, leaving 6 bases of the junction unmatched. In the source study's methods: Counts of nucleated cells, estimated from reference gene primer amplification, were obtained. Assay: immunoSEQ multiplex PCR; the TCRdb copy retains only in-frame clones and omits some. V, J and clone size reflect that table, while D and trimming were determined from the DNA. The sample records 150,000 to 200,000 clones, approximately 92% being singletons. This sequence joins TRBV19 and TRBJ1-2; 11 bases align to TRBD1. Sequenced material: peripheral blood. The TCR was taken from a woman aged 50 to 60 with acute or convalescent COVID-19. CDR3 sequence (DNA): TGTGCCAGTAGTATCCGGACAGGGGGCTACTACTATGGCTACACCTTC. Its protein is CASSIRTGGYYYGYTF.